This T cell receptor (beta chain) was recovered during a study of cytotoxic CD8 clonotypes in ibrutinib-treated CLL. Findings of the study overall: Sustained-remission and progressing patients' sampling times differed. An increase in clonality occurred at ibrutinib response, followed by a return toward baseline at progression.

Per germline, CDR1 SNHLY and CDR2 FYNNEI. V dropped 5 bases and J dropped 0; count of bases not matched to a gene: 2. The CDR3 covers 14 residues. The data were produced by immunoSEQ multiplex PCR, yet TCRdb's version contains in-frame clones alone and is incomplete. Among more than 85,000 clones listed, roughly 80% were seen once. Comments on this clone: Its antigen is not identified.

Sample: PBMCs, taken after 24 months of ibrutinib treatment. The clonotype originates from a human donor with chronic lymphocytic leukemia. V and J are TRBV2 and TRBJ2-7; 9 bases are shared with TRBD2. The CDR3 loop reads CASSLSGSSYEQYF. The CDR3 DNA reads as TGTGCCAGCAGTCTTAGCGGGAGCTCCTACGAGCAGTACTTC.